A selection of T cell receptor beta chains follows, all from one sample in a study of T cells after somatic rescue of genetic block. Clones were sequenced by immunoSEQ multiplex PCR, and TCRdb holds only the in-frame ones, with some missing. The sample records 7,500 to 9,000 clones, around 80% being singletons. Sequencing input: peripheral blood mononuclear cells (PBMCs). Receptor source: a boy between 10 and 17 years old. Both conserved end residues are part of each CDR3. The D gene is left open where the match is weak. Only part of the rows carry a size: once, few, many, or a class if the clone is expanded.

v_gene	j_gene	d_gene	abundance	CDR3aa	CDR3nt
TRBV2	TRBJ2-2	TRBD1	.	CASSEIIWDSEVTWTGELFF	TGTGCCAGCAGTGAAATAATTTGGGACAGTGAGGTAACTTGGACCGGGGAGCTGTTTTTT
TRBV2	TRBJ1-6	TRBD1	few	CASSDQGVSNSPLHF	TGTGCCAGCAGTGATCAGGGGGTATCTAATTCACCCCTCCACTTT
TRBV4-2	TRBJ2-5	.	.	CASSQAEGDGTQYF	TGTGCCAGCAGCCAAGCCGAGGGGGACGGGACCCAGTACTTC
TRBV2	TRBJ2-7	.	.	CASSEAEGYEQYF	TGTGCCAGCAGTGAAGCGGAGGGATACGAGCAGTACTTC
TRBV4-3	TRBJ1-2	.	.	CASSQDPRTLANYGYTF	TGCGCCAGCAGCCAAGATCCCCGAACTCTGGCTAACTATGGCTACACCTTC
TRBV14	TRBJ2-5	.	.	CASSQVAGQETQYF	TGTGCCAGCAGCCAAGTGGCCGGCCAAGAGACCCAGTACTTC
TRBV7-2	TRBJ1-5	.	.	CASSLRGARQPQHF	TGTGCCAGCAGCTTACGGGGGGCGCGGCAGCCCCAGCATTTT
TRBV7-9	TRBJ1-2	.	.	CASSTSGMEGYGYTF	TGTGCCAGCAGCACCTCAGGGATGGAAGGGTATGGCTACACCTTC
TRBV5-5	TRBJ2-3	.	.	CASSFPGDTSDTQYF	TGTGCCAGCAGCTTCCCCGGGGATACGTCGGATACGCAGTATTTT
TRBV18	TRBJ2-7	.	.	CASSPEASSYEQYF	TGTGCCAGCTCCCCGGAGGCCAGCTCCTACGAGCAGTACTTC
TRBV6-1	TRBJ2-2	.	.	CASKAAVTGELFF	TGTGCCAGCAAAGCAGCTGTTACCGGGGAGCTGTTTTTT
TRBV15	TRBJ2-1	.	.	CATSNGVPPNEQFF	TGTGCCACCAGCAATGGCGTCCCGCCCAATGAGCAGTTCTTC
TRBV6-5	TRBJ2-3	.	few	CASSYVTGTDTQYF	TGTGCCAGCAGTTACGTCACGGGCACAGATACGCAGTATTTT
TRBV7-2	TRBJ2-7	.	.	CASSLDPSSYEQYF	TGTGCCAGCAGCTTAGACCCCTCCAGCTACGAGCAGTACTTC
TRBV28	TRBJ2-1	TRBD2	once	CASSFSGGIAVDEQFF	TGTGCCAGCAGTTTTTCGGGAGGGATAGCGGTCGATGAGCAGTTCTTC
TRBV11-2	TRBJ2-1	.	.	CASSSRGLPEQFF	TGTGCCAGCAGTTCACGAGGACTTCCTGAGCAGTTCTTC